The rows below give T cell receptor beta chains drawn from one sample of a study of T cell changes during pregnancy in multiple sclerosis. Assay: immunoSEQ multiplex PCR; the TCRdb copy retains only in-frame clones and omits some. The table records about 53,000 clones, roughly 91% of them present only once. The starting material was CD4+ T cells from peripheral blood mononuclear cells, obtained in the third trimester of pregnancy. The origin of the receptors is a female donor with multiple sclerosis, enrolled in a pregnancy study. CDR3s include the opening cysteine and the closing phenylalanine or tryptophan. Fields, in order: V gene, D gene, J gene, clone size, CDR3 protein, CDR3 DNA. A D gene is named only where the DNA matches it firmly. The listing skips clone size in some rows; elsewhere it reads once, few, many or a size class.

v_gene: TRBV7-9
d_gene: NA
j_gene: TRBJ1-5
abundance: NA
CDR3aa: CASSLGGQMYSNQPQHF
CDR3nt: TGTGCCAGCAGCTTAGGAGGTCAGATGTATAGCAATCAGCCCCAGCATTTT

v_gene: TRBV5-1
d_gene: NA
j_gene: TRBJ1-4
abundance: NA
CDR3aa: CASSLTGENEKLFF
CDR3nt: TGCGCCAGCAGCTTGACGGGGGAAAATGAAAAACTGTTTTTT

v_gene: TRBV27
d_gene: NA
j_gene: TRBJ1-6
abundance: NA
CDR3aa: CASSFLQGNSPLHF
CDR3nt: TGTGCCAGCAGTTTTCTCCAGGGGAATTCACCCCTCCACTTT

v_gene: TRBV6-1
d_gene: NA
j_gene: TRBJ1-1
abundance: NA
CDR3aa: CASTVMNTEAFF
CDR3nt: TGTGCCAGCACCGTTATGAACACTGAAGCTTTCTTT

v_gene: TRBV10-3
d_gene: TRBD1
j_gene: TRBJ1-4
abundance: NA
CDR3aa: CAIGDRLNEKLFF
CDR3nt: TGTGCCATCGGGGACAGGCTAAATGAAAAACTGTTTTTT

v_gene: TRBV6-5
d_gene: NA
j_gene: TRBJ2-7
abundance: NA
CDR3aa: CASSYEGTRPYEQYF
CDR3nt: TGTGCCAGCAGTTACGAGGGTACTAGACCATACGAGCAGTACTTC

v_gene: TRBV6-5
d_gene: TRBD1
j_gene: TRBJ1-2
abundance: NA
CDR3aa: CASRGQGNYGYTF
CDR3nt: TGTGCCAGCAGGGGACAGGGAAACTATGGCTACACCTTC

v_gene: TRBV10-3
d_gene: NA
j_gene: TRBJ2-5
abundance: NA
CDR3aa: CAISGGEETQYF
CDR3nt: TGTGCCATCAGTGGGGGGGAAGAGACCCAGTACTTC

v_gene: TRBV5-6
d_gene: TRBD1
j_gene: TRBJ2-3
abundance: NA
CDR3aa: CASTRGRNGDTQYF
CDR3nt: TGTGCCAGCACCAGGGGGCGTAACGGAGATACGCAGTATTTT

v_gene: TRBV7-2
d_gene: NA
j_gene: TRBJ1-6
abundance: NA
CDR3aa: CASSLDMAVALHF
CDR3nt: TGTGCCAGCAGCTTAGATATGGCGGTGGCCCTCCACTTT

v_gene: TRBV6-5
d_gene: TRBD1
j_gene: TRBJ1-4
abundance: once
CDR3aa: CASRGLQGAGEKLFF
CDR3nt: TGTGCCAGCAGGGGCCTCCAGGGGGCTGGTGAAAAACTGTTTTTT

v_gene: TRBV6-1
d_gene: TRBD1
j_gene: TRBJ2-5
abundance: NA
CDR3aa: CASRVGQPLQETQYF
CDR3nt: TGTGCCAGCAGGGTGGGACAGCCTCTCCAAGAGACCCAGTACTTC

v_gene: TRBV19
d_gene: TRBD1
j_gene: TRBJ1-5
abundance: NA
CDR3aa: CASSWDRVTQPQHF
CDR3nt: TGTGCCAGTAGTTGGGACAGGGTTACTCAGCCCCAGCATTTT

v_gene: TRBV6-1
d_gene: NA
j_gene: TRBJ1-2
abundance: NA
CDR3aa: CASIGTFGSNYGYTF
CDR3nt: TGTGCCAGCATAGGGACATTCGGGTCCAACTATGGCTACACCTTC

v_gene: TRBV18
d_gene: NA
j_gene: TRBJ2-2
abundance: NA
CDR3aa: CASSPWPAGELFF
CDR3nt: TGTGCCAGCTCACCATGGCCAGCCGGGGAGCTGTTTTTT

v_gene: TRBV7-9
d_gene: NA
j_gene: TRBJ2-5
abundance: NA
CDR3aa: CASSLPGGETQYF
CDR3nt: TGTGCCAGCAGCTTACCCGGAGGAGAGACCCAGTACTTC